The 5 T cell receptor beta chains below were found in one sample sequenced in a study of Ad26.COV2.S vaccination and SARS-CoV-2 variants. Here immunoSEQ multiplex PCR was the method, and the copy in TCRdb shows in-frame clones only, minus some. Among 300,000 to 450,000 clones, 92% were seen once, and the ten largest hold 3% to 5%. Material: peripheral blood, obtained after recovery from COVID-19. The receptor set was obtained from a human donor who had recovered from COVID-19.

The V and J genes are TRBV2 and TRBJ2-4; no definite D call. CDR1 and CDR2 from the germline V gene are SNHLY and FYNNEI. The CDR3 consists of 14 residues. Between the trimmed V and J ends, which lost 6 bases and 3 bases, there was a span of 12 bases. CDR3 sequence: CASRSTFGKNIQYF. The CDR3 DNA reads TGTGCCAGCAGGAGCACTTTTGGCAAAAACATTCAGTACTTC.

CDR3 DNA: TGTGCCAGCAGCCCGAATGGGGGCGCGGCCTCTGGGGCCAACGTCCTGACTTTC. It translates to CASSPNGGAASGANVLTF. The genes are TRBV5-5 and TRBJ2-6; D might be TRBD1 (6 bases). Trimming left V 4 bases short and J 0 bases short, with 17 bases between. Germline V gene data show CDR1 as SGHKS and CDR2 as YYEKEE (reference sequence). The CDR3 sequence is 18 residues long.

This chain links TRBV12-5 with TRBJ1-5; tentative D call: TRBD1 (6 bases). This CDR3 region has 15 residues. V was pared by 5 bases and J by 6 bases, with 17 bases between. Germline CDR1 LGHNT, CDR2 FRNRAP. Here the CDR3 DNA reads TGTGCTAGTGGTGGATCCACAGGGTCGGGTCAGCCCCAGCATTTT. It specifies CASGGSTGSGQPQHF.

The genes are TRBV21-1 and TRBJ2-3; TRBD2, the table's D call, was not compared with the DNA. TRBV21-1 is tagged as a pseudogene. This CDR3 comprises 20 residues. CDR3 nucleotide sequence: TGTGCCAGCAGCAAACTTCTACGGCTAGCGGGGGGGCCGAGCACAGATACGCAGTATTTT. The encoded protein is CASSKLLRLAGGPSTDTQYF.

To note about this clone: The junction differs from germline at one of its ends, possibly a read error. The V call is TRBV20-1, the J call TRBJ1-4; TRBD1 might be the D (5 bases). This CDR3 spans 11 amino acids. From germline, CDR1 is DFQATT and CDR2 SNEGSKA (reference sequence). The DNA of the CDR3 is TGCAGTGCTAGACTACAGGAAAAGCTGTTTTTT. The encoded protein is CSARLQEKLFF.